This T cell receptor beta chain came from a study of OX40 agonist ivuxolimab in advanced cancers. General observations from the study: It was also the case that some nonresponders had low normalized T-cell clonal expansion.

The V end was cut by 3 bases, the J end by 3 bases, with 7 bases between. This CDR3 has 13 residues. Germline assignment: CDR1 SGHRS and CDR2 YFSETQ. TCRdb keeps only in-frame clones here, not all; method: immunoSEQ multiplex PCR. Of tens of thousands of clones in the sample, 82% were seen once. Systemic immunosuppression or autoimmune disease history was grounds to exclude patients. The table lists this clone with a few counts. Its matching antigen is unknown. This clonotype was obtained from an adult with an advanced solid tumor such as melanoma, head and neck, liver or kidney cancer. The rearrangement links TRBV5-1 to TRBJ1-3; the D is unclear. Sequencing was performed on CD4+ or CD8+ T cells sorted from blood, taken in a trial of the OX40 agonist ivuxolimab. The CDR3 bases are TGCGCCAGCAGCTACGACGGTGGAAACACCATATATTTT. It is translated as CASSYDGGNTIYF. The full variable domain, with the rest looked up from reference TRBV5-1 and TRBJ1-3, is KAGVTQTPRYLIKTRGQQVTLSCSPISGHRSVSWYQQTPGQGLQFLFEYFSETQRNKGNFPGRFSGRQFSNSRSEMNVSTLELGDSALYLCASSYDGGNTIYFGEGSWLTVV.